This T cell receptor (beta chain) is from a study of cytomegalovirus exposure and HLA in healthy donors. On this clone itself: Its antigen is not known.

Primers: 60 Vbeta forward and 13 Jbeta reverse. Original handling: The authors later counted roughly 79 million unique TCR beta chains, 9 million to 12 million of them shared. The protocol was immunoSEQ multiplex PCR, while the TCRdb copy is restricted to in-frame clones and leaves out a portion. Clone size and the V and J calls come from that table; the DNA yielded D and trimming. This table has 77,000 or so clones, around three quarters appearing once. Study outcomes and limitations: For most TCR sequences rarity was the rule, although some public TCRs occurred in many donors.

Sequencing used PBMCs. This TCR derives from a woman in her 40s in good health and CMV-seronegative.

CDR3 loop: CASRGQGSSYEQYF. The CDR3 DNA reads as TGCGCCAGCAGGGGACAGGGGAGCTCCTACGAGCAGTACTTC. The chain joins TRBV5-1 to TRBJ2-7, with 10 bases identical to TRBD1. In germline, CDR1 is SGHRS, CDR2 YFSETQ. The junction had 2 bases not matched to a gene; V was cut back by 5 bases and J by 0 bases. This CDR3 region has 14 residues.